Below, 30 T cell receptor beta chains from the same sample are listed, as sequenced in a study of blood T cell repertoires in COVID-19 (dated by TCRdb to the early 2020s). To prepare the library, the immunoSEQ multiplex PCR assay was applied. TCRdb's version of the immuneACCESS table is confined to in-frame rearrangements and falls short of the full clone set. An unresolved V gene accounts for under half of the shortfall where checked; the remainder is of unknown origin. The sample contains fewer than 200,000 clones, less than 90% of them found a single time. 3.5% to 5% of the sample comes from the top ten. What was sequenced was PBMCs or T cells enriched from blood (not recorded which). These receptor sequences come from a woman aged 45 to 65 who had recovered from COVID-19.

The rearrangement uses TRBV24-1 and TRBJ2-1, with TRBD1 as a possible D gene (6 bases). The CDR3 is 15 residues long. CDR1 is KGHDR, CDR2 SFDVKD, per germline. V was trimmed by 6 bases and J by 5 bases, leaving 16 bases between them. CDR3 nucleotide sequence: TGTGCCACCAGTAAAGGACAGATGATTGACAATGAGCAGTTCTTC. This codes for CATSKGQMIDNEQFF.

This chain uses TRBV13 with TRBJ1-3; a possible D gene is TRBD1 (5 bases). Deletions cut 3 bases from V and 0 bases from J, with 15 bases between. The CDR3 is made up of 17 amino acids. CDR1 is PRHDT, CDR2 FYEKMQ, per germline (reference sequence). In DNA, the CDR3 is TGTGCCAGCAGCTTGGAGTACACCAGGGCCTCTGGAAACACCATATATTTT. Protein: CASSLEYTRASGNTIYF.

The chain employs TRBV9 and TRBJ1-2; D not resolved. The germline V and J ends were trimmed by 0 bases and 2 bases, with 8 bases remaining between them. The length of the CDR3 is 14 residues. Germline CDR1 and CDR2: SGDLS and YYNGEE. The CDR3 sequence is CASSVDLDNYGYTF. The CDR3 nucleotides read TGTGCCAGCAGCGTAGATCTAGACAACTATGGCTACACCTTC.

The rearrangement joins TRBV4-2 to TRBJ2-3; 8 positions match TRBD2. The CDR3 is 17 residues long. The V segment lost 0 bases and the J segment 6 bases; nucleotides outside the gene matches: 11. Germline CDR1 LGHNA, CDR2 YNFKEQ. CDR3 bases: TGTGCCAGCAGCCAAGATTTAGCGGGGAAGGGTCCCGATACGCAGTATTTT. Amino acid sequence: CASSQDLAGKGPDTQYF.

This chain connects TRBV12-3 or TRBV12-4 to TRBJ1-1; 7 positions agree with TRBD1. The CDR3 is made up of 13 amino acids. The V gene end was trimmed by 6 bases and the J gene end by 2 bases; junction bases not matched to a gene: 3. The CDR3 nucleotides are TGTGCCAGCAGGAACAGGGGAAACACTGAAGCTTTCTTT. Protein: CASRNRGNTEAFF.

The gene calls are TRBV24-1 and TRBJ2-1, with TRBD2 identical over 15 bases. Trimming removed 3 bases from V and 8 bases from J; junction bases left unmatched: 7. Germline-derived CDR1 and CDR2 are KGHDR and SFDVKD. This CDR3 has 17 residues. For the CDR3, the DNA is TGTGCCACCAGTGATAGGTCAGGGACTAGCGGGAGGCATGAGCAGTTCTTC. Amino acid sequence: CATSDRSGTSGRHEQFF.

The J gene is TRBJ1-2, the V gene TRBV30, with D maybe TRBD1 (5 bases). Trimming removed 4 bases at V and 5 bases at J, with 14 bases between. Germline assignment: CDR1 GTSNPN and CDR2 SVGIG (reference sequence). The CDR3 totals 13 residues. Here the CDR3 reads CAWTRGSGYGYTF. The DNA of the CDR3 is TGTGCCTGGACCCGGGGGAGCGGGTATGGCTACACCTTC.

The J gene is TRBJ2-7, the V gene TRBV3-1 (or the pseudogene TRBV3-2); 9 bases map to TRBD2. The CDR3 loop spans 16 amino acids. The trim removed 1 base at V and 0 bases at J, leaving 4 bases unmatched. Looked up from germline, CDR1 is LGHDT and CDR2 is YNNKEL (reference sequence). The CDR3 coding sequence is TGTGCCAGCAGCCAAGGAAATAGCGGGAGCTCCTACGAGCAGTACGTC. Its translation is CASSQGNSGSSYEQYV.

The gene calls are TRBV4-1 and TRBJ2-1; TRBD1 agrees at 9 bases. This CDR3 contains 16 residues. After removal of 4 bases from V and 6 bases from J, the junction contained 10 bases not matched to a gene. Germline V CDR1 and CDR2: MGHRA, YSYEKL. CDR3 in amino acids: CASSPTGTGYANEQFF. For the CDR3, the DNA is TGCGCCAGCAGCCCAACCGGGACAGGGTATGCCAATGAGCAGTTCTTC.

This clone was seen a handful of times. The chain is built from TRBV25-1 and TRBJ1-5, with no clear D. The V end was cut by 1 base, the J end by 3 bases, with 10 bases between. The CDR3 has 15 residues. The germline V gene has CDR1 MGHDK and CDR2 SYGVNS. CDR3 sequence reads: CASSESEFVNQPQHF. The CDR3, as DNA: TGTGCCAGCAGTGAATCAGAATTTGTCAATCAGCCCCAGCATTTT.

The rearrangement uses TRBV5-1 and TRBJ1-5; TRBD1 agrees at 8 bases. CDR1 is SGHRS, CDR2 YFSETQ, per germline. The CDR3 runs 14 residues. V lost 3 bases to trimming and J lost 2 bases; unmatched junction nucleotides: 1. The CDR3, as DNA: TGCGCCAGCAGCTCACAGGGGGGCAATCAGCCCCAGCATTTT. It specifies CASSSQGGNQPQHF.

The rearrangement joins TRBV29-1 to TRBJ1-4; the D is unclear. Trimming pared 7 bases from V and 6 bases from J, leaving 15 bases between. This CDR3 region has 13 residues. CDR1 is SQVTM, CDR2 ANQGSEA, per germline. Here the CDR3 reads CSAGGIWDEKLFF. CDR3 DNA: TGCAGCGCCGGAGGGATTTGGGATGAAAAACTGTTTTTT.

The V call is TRBV6-4, the J call TRBJ1-2; D is unclear. V lost 6 bases and J 4 bases, leaving 15 bases between the germline ends. Germline loops: CDR1 MRHNA, CDR2 SNTAGT. CDR3 length equals 14 residues. Written as DNA, the CDR3 is TGTGCCAGCAGCCCCGGGGATTCCAGCTATGGCTACACCTTC. Translated, it gives CASSPGDSSYGYTF.

The genes are TRBV28 and TRBJ2-7; weak D call: TRBD2 (6 bases). This CDR3 comprises 13 residues. Germline loops: CDR1 MDHEN, CDR2 SYDVKM. V lost 3 bases to trimming and J lost 6 bases, with 12 bases between them. CDR3 residues: CASSLYGGVEQYV. The DNA of the CDR3 is TGTGCCAGCAGTTTGTACGGCGGGGTCGAGCAGTACGTC.

The chain uses TRBV19 and TRBJ1-1; D gene uncertain. CDR1 is LNHDA, CDR2 SQIVND, per germline (reference sequence). The ends were cut back, 5 bases at V and 2 bases at J, with 12 bases in the middle. CDR3 length equals 14 residues. CDR3 sequence (DNA): TGTGCCAGTAGTTCCTTTTTGGGCAACACTGAAGCTTTCTTT. Encoded protein: CASSSFLGNTEAFF.

V and J are TRBV9 and TRBJ1-1; tentative D call: TRBD1 (5 bases). CDR1 is SGDLS and CDR2 is YYNGEE in the germline V gene. The CDR3 has 15 residues. V was cut by 0 bases and J by 3 bases, with 12 bases left in between. CDR3 in amino acids: CASSVAPNRYTEAFF. CDR3 nucleotides: TGTGCCAGCAGCGTAGCCCCTAACAGGTACACTGAAGCTTTCTTT. Full variable domain (outside the CDR3, taken from reference TRBV9 and TRBJ1-1): DSGVTQTPKHLITATGQRVTLRCSPRSGDLSVYWYQQSLDQGLQFLIQYYNGEERAKGNILERFSAQQFPDLHSELNLSSLELGDSALYFCASSVAPNRYTEAFFGQGTRLTVV.

V usage is TRBV28 and J usage is TRBJ1-5; D is ambiguous. The CDR3 extends over 15 amino acids. The V end lost 10 bases, the J end lost 7 bases, and 23 bases lay between the germline ends. The germline V gene encodes CDR1 MDHEN and CDR2 SYDVKM. CDR3 amino acids: CATLSPPGGRQPQHF. Here the CDR3 DNA reads TGTGCCACCCTAAGCCCCCCGGGAGGGAGACAGCCCCAGCATTTT.

V gene TRBV15 combines with J gene TRBJ2-1, with 10 bases that match TRBD2. Trimming at V came to 6 bases and at J to 3 bases, leaving 5 bases not matched to a gene. The CDR3 contains 15 residues. The germline V gene has CDR1 LNHNV and CDR2 YYDKDF (reference sequence). As DNA, the CDR3 is TGTGCCACCAGAGACGGACTAGCGGACTACAATGAGCAGTTCTTC. It encodes CATRDGLADYNEQFF.

This sequence joins TRBV27 and TRBJ1-2; 8 nucleotides line up with TRBD1. The CDR3 is made up of 14 amino acids. Germline CDR1 reads MNHEY; CDR2 reads SMNVEV (reference sequence). With V trimmed by 6 bases and J by 3 bases, 6 bases remained unmatched. The CDR3, as DNA: TGTGCCAGCAGACCAACAGGGGGTTACTATGGCTACACCTTC. This codes for CASRPTGGYYGYTF.

This chain uses TRBV30 with TRBJ2-2; D is undetermined. The CDR3 sequence is 19 residues long. In germline, CDR1 is GTSNPN, CDR2 SVGIG (reference sequence). Trimming shortened V by 0 bases and J by 3 bases, and 23 bases separated the two germline ends. DNA of the CDR3: TGTGCCTGGAGTGTATTAGTAGCTCTCACCAACGACGACACCGGGGAGCTGTTTTTT. This encodes CAWSVLVALTNDDTGELFF.

Remarks on this clone: This specimen includes other DNA sequences encoding the same CDR3. The V call is TRBV6-6, the J call TRBJ1-2, with 7 bases that match TRBD1. The CDR3 consists of 12 residues. The V gene end was trimmed by 5 bases and the J gene end by 6 bases; junction bases not matched to a gene: 3. The germline CDR1 and CDR2 sequences are MNHNY and SVGAGI (reference sequence). The CDR3 bases are TGTGCCAGCAGTAATGACAGGGATGGCTACACCTTC. Protein product: CASSNDRDGYTF.

The rearrangement joins TRBV6-5 to TRBJ1-5, with D tentatively TRBD1 (5 bases). Germline-derived CDR1 and CDR2 are MNHEY and SVGAGI. This CDR3 contains 14 residues. Deletions cut 5 bases from V and 5 bases from J, with 13 bases between. The CDR3 region has the DNA TGTGCCAGCAGTCGTCAGGGCCGAGATCAGCCCCAGCATTTT. Translating it yields CASSRQGRDQPQHF.

V usage is TRBV4-1 and J usage is TRBJ1-2; D might be TRBD1 (6 bases). The CDR3 length is 17 residues. V gave up 4 bases and J gave up 3 bases, with 21 bases separating them. Germline V lookup: CDR1 MGHRA, CDR2 YSYEKL. This chain's CDR3 is CASSRPSGAGADYGYTF. In nucleotides, the CDR3 is TGCGCCAGCAGCCGGCCCTCCGGCGCGGGGGCCGACTATGGCTACACCTTC.

The CDR3 protein is CASSRQGSPLHF. In nucleotides, the CDR3 is TGTGCCAGCAGTCGACAGGGGTCACCCCTCCACTTT. J is TRBJ1-6 and V is TRBV6-5, with 8 bases fitting TRBD1. Trimming at V came to 5 bases and at J to 10 bases, leaving 1 base not matched to a gene. CDR3 size: 12 residues. CDR1 is MNHEY and CDR2 is SVGAGI in the germline V gene.

This chain connects TRBV5-4 to TRBJ2-1; TRBD2 matches 10 bases. The CDR3 has 16 amino acids. Per the germline V gene, CDR1 is SGHNT and CDR2 is YYREEE (reference sequence). Trimming cost V 0 bases and J 7 bases; bases outside gene matches: 7. The CDR3 DNA reads TGTGCCAGCAGCTTGGGGGCTAGCGGGAGTGGAAATGAGCAGTTCTTC. As protein: CASSLGASGSGNEQFF.

J is TRBJ2-5 and V is TRBV9, with TRBD2 identical over 11 bases. The J segment lost 5 bases and the V segment lost 4 bases, leaving 7 bases of the junction unmatched. This CDR3 has 15 amino acids. The germline gives CDR1 SGDLS, CDR2 YYNGEE. The CDR3 spells CASSRLAGLRETQYF. The CDR3 DNA reads as TGTGCCAGCAGCAGACTAGCGGGGTTAAGGGAGACCCAGTACTTC.

The chain has TRBV25-1 and TRBJ1-1, with 7 nucleotides matching TRBD1. V was pared by 6 bases and J by 5 bases, with 3 bases of the junction left unmatched. The CDR3 extends over 12 amino acids. CDR1 MGHDK and CDR2 SYGVNS come from the germline V gene. CDR3 DNA sequence: TGTGCCAGCAGCTCAGGGGGGACTGAAGCTTTCTTT. Translating gives CASSSGGTEAFF.

This clone occurred once. The rearrangement joins TRBV11-2 to TRBJ2-7; 10 bases line up with TRBD2. With 5 bases clipped from V and 4 bases from J, the junction kept 14 bases outside the gene matches. Germline V gives CDR1 SGHAT, CDR2 FQNNGV. The CDR3 is 17 amino acids. This CDR3 reads CASSATSPTSGVYEQYV. CDR3 coding DNA: TGTGCCAGCAGCGCGACCTCACCAACTAGCGGGGTGTACGAGCAGTACGTC.

This rearrangement joins TRBV28 to TRBJ1-5, with a weak D call TRBD1 (5 bases). The CDR3 loop spans 15 amino acids. The V gene's germline CDR1 is MDHEN and CDR2 SYDVKM. The germline V and J ends were trimmed by 4 bases and 7 bases, with 17 bases remaining between them. In DNA form, the CDR3 reads TGTGCCAGCAGTTCCCACGGACAAGTTCGCCAGCCCCAGCATTTT. It codes for CASSSHGQVRQPQHF.

This clone was seen a single time. V usage is TRBV7-2 and J usage is TRBJ2-1, with D tentatively TRBD1 (5 bases). The CDR3 has 14 residues. V was pared by 2 bases and J by 0 bases, with 5 bases between. CDR1 is SGHTA, CDR2 FQGNSA, per germline. The CDR3 loop reads CASSLQGSYNEQFF. In DNA form, the CDR3 reads TGTGCCAGCAGCTTACAGGGCTCCTACAATGAGCAGTTCTTC.